This TCR beta chain was identified during a study of T cells in Graves' hyperthyroidism and ophthalmopathy. Amplification yielded TCR beta CDR3 regions, with RNA transcripts as the source. HTBI primers were the set used in a first-round RT-PCR of the TCR CDR3. TCRdb itself ran the multiplex PCR reads through MiXCR, one entry per CDR3 protein. This table has about 210,000 distinct CDR3 sequences, over 15% appearing once. This clonotype appeared a few times. Thyroid ultrasound and orbital computed tomography, with clinical symptoms and serum thyroxine and TRAb, informed diagnoses. Source material: blood. This receptor was identified in a middle-aged man with Graves' hyperthyroidism.

DNA for the CDR3: TGTGCCATCAGGGAGACCTACGAGCAGTACTTC. Translation: CAIRETYEQYF. The chain links TRBV10-3 to TRBJ2-7, with D unresolved. Germline V gives CDR1 ENHRY, CDR2 SYGVKD. V was trimmed by 6 bases and J by 2 bases, leaving 5 bases between them. CDR3 size: 11 residues.